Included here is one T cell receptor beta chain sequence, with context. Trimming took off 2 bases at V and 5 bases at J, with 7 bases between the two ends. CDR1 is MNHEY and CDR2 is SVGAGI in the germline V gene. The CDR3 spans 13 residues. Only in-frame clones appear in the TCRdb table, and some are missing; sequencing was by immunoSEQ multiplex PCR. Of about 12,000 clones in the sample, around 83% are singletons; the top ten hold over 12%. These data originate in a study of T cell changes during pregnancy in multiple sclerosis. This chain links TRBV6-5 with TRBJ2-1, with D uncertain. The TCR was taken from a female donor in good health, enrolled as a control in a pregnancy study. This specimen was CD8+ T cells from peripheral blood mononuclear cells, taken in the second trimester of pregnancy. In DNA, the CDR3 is TGTGCCAGCAGTTACACGGTCCACAATGAGCAGTTCTTC. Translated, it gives CASSYTVHNEQFF.